Following are 5 T cell receptor beta chains from one sample sequenced in a study of metastatic and nonmetastatic thyroid tumors. Not a single patient had been given any form of treatment at any point before undergoing thyroid surgery. TCRdb reanalyzed the PCR reads with MiXCR. Among 25,000 to 30,000 clones listed, roughly 17% were seen once. Sequencing used blood. These receptors all stem from a male donor with papillary thyroid cancer or a benign thyroid nodule (not recorded which). Some clones in this sample may be carry-over from other donors' samples.

This clone was counted many times. V gene TRBV7-9 combines with J gene TRBJ1-1, with TRBD1 identical over 9 bases. Germline V CDR1 and CDR2: SEHNR, FQNEAQ (reference sequence). The CDR3 sequence is 15 residues long. V lost 5 bases to trimming and J lost 3 bases; unmatched junction nucleotides: 7. Here the CDR3 reads CASSQTGTGHTEAFF. For the CDR3, the DNA is TGTGCCAGCAGCCAGACCGGGACAGGGCACACTGAAGCTTTCTTT.

This clone has at least ten counts. The chain joins TRBV7-3 to TRBJ2-1; 8 bases map to TRBD2. J lost 15 bases, V lost 0 bases, and 10 bases had no gene match. Looked up from germline, CDR1 is SGHTA and CDR2 is FQGTGA. This CDR3 comprises 14 residues. CDR3 sequence (DNA): TGTGCCAGCAGCTTAACATCGCTAGCGGGTAACCGGTTCTTC. It codes for CASSLTSLAGNRFF. Supplemented by reference TRBV7-3 and TRBJ2-1, the full variable domain reads GAGVSQTPSNKVTEKGKYVELRCDPISGHTALYWYRQSLGQGPEFLIYFQGTGAADDSGLPNDRFFAVRPEGSVSTLKIQRTERGDSAVYLCASSLTSLAGNRFFGPGTRLTVL.

This clone was recorded many times. CDR3 in amino acids: CASSLEQNTEAFF. The DNA for the CDR3 is TGTGCCAGCAGCTTAGAGCAAAACACTGAAGCTTTCTTT. The genes are TRBV7-6 and TRBJ1-1, with D unclear. Per germline, CDR1 SGHVS and CDR2 FNYEAQ. The length of the CDR3 is 13 residues. The germline V and J ends were trimmed by 1 base and 2 bases, with 5 bases remaining between them.

In its sample, this clone was seen a few times. The V and J genes are TRBV6-4 and TRBJ2-1, with 7 bases fitting TRBD2. The CDR3 has 14 residues. Germline V lookup: CDR1 MRHNA, CDR2 SNTAGT. J lost 8 bases, V lost 6 bases, and 10 bases had no gene match. The CDR3 region has the DNA TGTGCCAGCAGCCCGGCGGGAGAGATCGATGAGCAGTTCTTC. It is translated as CASSPAGEIDEQFF.

At least ten counts were recorded for this clone. The chain employs TRBV19 and TRBJ2-7; 10 bases align to TRBD1. The CDR3 runs 15 residues. Germline CDR1 and CDR2: LNHDA and SQIVND (reference sequence). Trimming at V came to 5 bases and at J to 4 bases, leaving 8 bases not matched to a gene. The CDR3 nucleotides are TGTGCCAGTAGTGCCGGGACAGGGGCCGGTTACGAGCAGTACTTC. Amino acids: CASSAGTGAGYEQYF.